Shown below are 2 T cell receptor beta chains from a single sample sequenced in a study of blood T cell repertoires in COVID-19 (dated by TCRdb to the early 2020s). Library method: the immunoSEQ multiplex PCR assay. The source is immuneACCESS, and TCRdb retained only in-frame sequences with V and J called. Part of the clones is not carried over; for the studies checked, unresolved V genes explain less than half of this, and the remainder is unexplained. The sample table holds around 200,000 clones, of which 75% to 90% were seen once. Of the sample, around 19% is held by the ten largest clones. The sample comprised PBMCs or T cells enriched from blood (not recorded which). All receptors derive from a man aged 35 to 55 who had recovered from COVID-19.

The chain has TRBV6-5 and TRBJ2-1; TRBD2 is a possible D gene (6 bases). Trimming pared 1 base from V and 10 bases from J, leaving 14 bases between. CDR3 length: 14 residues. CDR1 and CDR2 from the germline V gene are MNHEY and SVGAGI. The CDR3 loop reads CASSYFTGGGEQFF. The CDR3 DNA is TGTGCCAGCAGTTACTTCACTGGGGGAGGAGAGCAGTTCTTC.

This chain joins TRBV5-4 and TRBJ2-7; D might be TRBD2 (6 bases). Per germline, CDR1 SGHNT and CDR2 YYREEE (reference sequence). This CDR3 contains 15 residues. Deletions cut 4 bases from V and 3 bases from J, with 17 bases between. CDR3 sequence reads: CASSGGGGRIYEQYF. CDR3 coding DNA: TGTGCCAGCAGCGGAGGCGGAGGGCGCATCTACGAGCAGTACTTC.